These 24 T cell receptor beta chains share one sample of origin, sequenced in a study of human T cells and chemical hapten exposure. TCRdb processed the RACE reads anew with MiXCR; each CDR3 protein has one entry. This sample has 100,000 to 150,000 distinct CDR3 sequences, with roughly an eighth found just once. Time point noted: patch test 1, 2 weeks after DPC sensitization. As to treatment: therapeutic diphenylcyclopropenone sensitization with weekly scalp DPC. This specimen was whole blood, taken in connection with sensitization to the hapten diphenylcyclopropenone (DPC). These receptors came from a man between 18 and 35 years old with alopecia areata. Some clones in this sample may be carry-over from other donors' samples.

In this sample, this clonotype turned up a few times. The chain carries TRBV5-1 and TRBJ2-1, with TRBD2 identical over 10 bases. From germline, CDR1 is SGHRS and CDR2 YFSETQ. The CDR3 runs 16 residues. Trimming took 0 bases from V and 9 from J; bases not matched to a gene: 9. CDR3 DNA sequence: TGCGCCAGCAGCTTGGCCCCTAGCGGGGGACCCGGTGAGCAGTTCTTC. Residues: CASSLAPSGGPGEQFF.

This sequence joins TRBV7-8 and TRBJ2-3, with D maybe TRBD2 (5 bases). V lost 6 bases and J lost 1, with 14 bases in between. The CDR3 loop spans 15 amino acids. The V gene's germline CDR1 is SGHVS and CDR2 FQNEAQ. The CDR3 sequence: CASSDSAARTDTQYF. The CDR3, as DNA: TGTGCCAGCAGTGATTCAGCGGCGCGCACAGATACGCAGTATTTT.

This clonotype was recorded at least ten times. J is TRBJ2-7 and V is TRBV7-9; D remains ambiguous. Trimming shortened V by 6 bases and J by 6 bases, and 9 bases separated the two germline ends. This CDR3 region has 11 residues. Germline V gene lookup returns CDR1 SEHNR and CDR2 FQNEAQ (reference sequence). The CDR3 DNA sequence: TGTGCCAGCAGTACAGAGTCCGAGCAGTACGTC. It is translated as CASSTESEQYV.

The sample holds a few counts of this clonotype. The junction shows a germline mismatch at one end, possibly a read error. V gene TRBV20-1 combines with J gene TRBJ1-2; D is undetermined. Germline V gives CDR1 DFQATT, CDR2 SNEGSKA (reference sequence). CDR3 length: 10 amino acids. In DNA, the CDR3 is TGCAGTGCTGGAGAATATGGCTACACCTTC. It translates to CSAGEYGYTF.

This clonotype was observed many times. The rearrangement joins TRBV5-1 to TRBJ1-1; unclear D gene. From germline, CDR1 is SGHRS and CDR2 YFSETQ. Trimming cost V 5 bases and J 4 bases, with 12 bases left between them. This CDR3 comprises 13 residues. This chain's CDR3 is CASSESLTTEAFF. Here the CDR3 DNA reads TGCGCCAGCAGTGAGAGCCTGACCACTGAAGCTTTCTTT.

This clonotype occurred many times. This chain connects TRBV7-9 to TRBJ2-6; D not resolved. The length of the CDR3 is 17 residues. Per germline, CDR1 SEHNR and CDR2 FQNEAQ (reference sequence). Between the trimmed V and J ends, which lost 2 bases and 0 bases, there was a span of 11 bases. The CDR3 DNA is TGTGCCAGCAGCTTATCGGGTTGGCCCTCTGGGGCCAACGTCCTGACTTTC. Translating it yields CASSLSGWPSGANVLTF. The whole variable domain, filled in from reference TRBV7-9 and TRBJ2-6, reads DTGVSQNPRHKITKRGQNVTFRCDPISEHNRLYWYRQTLGQGPEFLTYFQNEAQLEKSRLLSDRFSAERPKGSFSTLEIQRTEQGDSAMYLCASSLSGWPSGANVLTFGAGSRLTVL.

This sequence joins TRBV14 and TRBJ2-3; 7 bases agree with TRBD1. CDR3 size: 18 residues. J gave up 0 bases and V 1 base, and 10 bases lay outside the gene matches. Germline values: CDR1 SGHDN, CDR2 FVKESK. This chain's CDR3 is CASSQGGDSFISTDTQYF. The CDR3 nucleotides are TGTGCCAGCAGCCAAGGTGGGGACAGCTTTATTAGCACAGATACGCAGTATTTT.

This clonotype was picked up a small number of times. V is TRBV7-9 and J is TRBJ1-1; 8 positions match TRBD1. The trim removed 2 bases at V and 3 bases at J, leaving 2 bases unmatched. Germline V gene lookup returns CDR1 SEHNR and CDR2 FQNEAQ (reference sequence). CDR3 size: 14 residues. CDR3 nucleotides: TGTGCCAGCAGCTTAAGGGACAGGTACACTGAAGCTTTCTTT. Protein: CASSLRDRYTEAFF. Using reference TRBV7-9 and TRBJ1-1 for the parts outside the CDR3, the full variable domain is DTGVSQNPRHKITKRGQNVTFRCDPISEHNRLYWYRQTLGQGPEFLTYFQNEAQLEKSRLLSDRFSAERPKGSFSTLEIQRTEQGDSAMYLCASSLRDRYTEAFFGQGTRLTVV.

In this sample, this clonotype turned up a few times. The V and J genes are TRBV3-1 and TRBJ2-5, with 9 bases lining up with TRBD2. The CDR3 contains 15 residues. CDR1 is LGHDT and CDR2 is YNNKEL in the germline V gene (reference sequence). V was clipped by 6 bases and J by 1 base; unmatched bases: 6. CDR3 residues: CASSSGLASQETQYF. The CDR3 bases are TGTGCCAGCAGTTCGGGACTAGCCAGCCAAGAGACCCAGTACTTC.

In this sample, this clonotype turned up a few times. The rearrangement joins TRBV25-1 to TRBJ1-2; the D gene is possibly TRBD1 (5 bases). CDR3 length equals 13 residues. Germline V gives CDR1 MGHDK, CDR2 SYGVNS. The V end was cut by 4 bases, the J end by 4 bases, with 10 bases between. CDR3 protein: CASSVGTVYGYTF. Written as DNA, the CDR3 is TGTGCCAGCAGTGTCGGGACGGTCTATGGCTACACCTTC.

This clonotype has a handful of counts. The V call is TRBV5-5, the J call TRBJ1-2, with a possible D match to TRBD1 (5 bases). This CDR3 has 17 amino acids. CDR1 and CDR2 (germline): SGHKS, YYEKEE (reference sequence). The V gene lost 5 bases and the J gene lost 0 bases, with 20 bases spanning the gap. This CDR3 is CASRQMPEGIANYGYTF. The DNA of the CDR3 is TGTGCCAGCAGACAGATGCCTGAGGGGATTGCTAACTATGGCTACACCTTC.

There are many counts of this clonotype. The rearrangement uses TRBV15 and TRBJ2-7; 8 bases fit TRBD1. The V gene's germline CDR1 is LNHNV and CDR2 YYDKDF (reference sequence). The CDR3 spans 15 residues. The junction had 7 bases not matched to a gene; V was cut back by 1 base and J by 5 bases. The CDR3 protein is CATSRGQGRLDEQYV. CDR3 bases: TGTGCCACCAGCAGAGGACAGGGGAGGCTGGACGAGCAGTACGTC.

To note about this clonotype: One end of the junction varies from germline; a read error may be responsible. The chain recombines TRBV4-3 with TRBJ1-1, with no clear D. Germline V gives CDR1 LGHNA, CDR2 YSLEER. CDR3 length: 14 residues. CDR3 bases: TGCGCCAGCAGCCAAGATTTAGAGAACAATGAAGCTTTCTTT. It specifies CASSQDLENNEAFF.

The chain joins TRBV24-1 to TRBJ2-7; TRBD2 might be the D (5 bases). The CDR3 consists of 15 residues. Germline lookup yields CDR1 KGHDR and CDR2 SFDVKD. V gave up 5 bases and J gave up 3 bases, with 16 bases separating them. CDR3 sequence: CATSGRNGIHYEQYV. The CDR3 DNA reads TGTGCCACCAGTGGGCGTAACGGGATACACTACGAGCAGTACGTC.

The chain carries TRBV18 and TRBJ1-1, with 8 bases lining up with TRBD1. Germline loops: CDR1 KGHSH, CDR2 LQKENI. The CDR3 contains 16 residues. The J segment lost 1 base and the V segment lost 3 bases, leaving 7 bases of the junction unmatched. The CDR3: CASSPNRGSRNTEAFF. Here the CDR3 DNA reads TGTGCCAGCTCACCTAACAGGGGGTCCAGGAACACTGAAGCTTTCTTT.

The J gene is TRBJ1-1, the V gene TRBV6-5; unclear D gene. The CDR3 loop spans 13 amino acids. V lost 5 bases to trimming and J lost 0 bases, with 7 bases between them. Germline V lookup: CDR1 MNHEY, CDR2 SVGAGI. As DNA, the CDR3 is TGTGCCAGCAGTCAAAATATGAACACTGAAGCTTTCTTT. It translates to CASSQNMNTEAFF.

The CDR3 sequence: CSASRVASPPRFYEQYF. CDR3 DNA sequence: TGCAGTGCAAGTCGGGTGGCGTCCCCTCCCCGATTTTACGAGCAGTACTTC. The chain recombines TRBV20-1 with TRBJ2-7; no firm D call. Trimming removed 6 bases at V and 4 bases at J, with 28 bases between. Germline assignment: CDR1 DFQATT and CDR2 SNEGSKA (reference sequence). There are 17 residues in the CDR3.

With respect to this clonotype: The conserved phenylalanine or tryptophan normally closing the CDR3 is absent here, so this likely arose from a read error. V and J are TRBV7-2 and TRBJ1-1; D is possibly TRBD1 (6 bases). Trimming cost V 2 bases and J 4 bases, with 8 bases left between them. The CDR3 extends over 13 amino acids. CDR1 SGHTA and CDR2 FQGNSA come from the germline V gene. The CDR3 reads CASSLTGSTEAFC. CDR3 bases: TGTGCCAGCAGCTTAACAGGGAGCACTGAAGCTTTCTGT.

The chain recombines TRBV6-5 with TRBJ1-2; D may be TRBD1 (5 bases). Germline loops: CDR1 MNHEY, CDR2 SVGAGI. Trimming removed 5 bases from V and 3 bases from J, with 16 bases in between. The length of the CDR3 is 15 residues. The CDR3 nucleotides read TGTGCCAGCAGTCCTAATGACATGGGGCACTATGGCTACACCTTC. Its protein product is CASSPNDMGHYGYTF.

The CDR3, as DNA: TGTGCCAGCAGCTCAGGGAGTGCGCAGTATTTT. Translating gives CASSSGSAQYF. The chain combines TRBV7-2 with TRBJ2-3; D may be TRBD1 or TRBD2 (5 bases each). The germline V and J ends were trimmed by 4 bases and 10 bases, with 9 bases remaining between them. This CDR3 has 11 amino acids. Per the germline V gene, CDR1 is SGHTA and CDR2 is FQGNSA.

V and J are TRBV7-9 and TRBJ2-3; possibly TRBD1 for D (5 bases). The germline CDR1 and CDR2 sequences are SEHNR and FQNEAQ (reference sequence). This CDR3 contains 13 residues. The germline V and J ends were trimmed by 4 bases and 2 bases, with 7 bases remaining between them. The CDR3 nucleotides read TGTGCCAGCAGCTCCAGGGACACAGATACGCAGTATTTT. Translation: CASSSRDTDTQYF.

The V and J genes are TRBV11-2 and TRBJ1-1; D is undetermined. V was shortened by 1 base and J by 7 bases, with 16 bases between the two germline ends. This CDR3 is built from 15 residues. Per germline, CDR1 SGHAT and CDR2 FQNNGV. In DNA, the CDR3 is TGTGCCAGCAGCTTAGGTCCCGTCGGTTACGGTGAAGCTTTCTTT. As protein: CASSLGPVGYGEAFF.

This rearrangement joins TRBV7-6 to TRBJ2-5; no firm D call. The V and J ends lost 0 bases and 3 bases respectively, with 11 bases between them. The CDR3 length is 15 residues. Germline V lookup: CDR1 SGHVS, CDR2 FNYEAQ. The CDR3 is CASSLALMLEETQYF. For the CDR3, the DNA is TGTGCCAGCAGCTTAGCGCTTATGTTAGAAGAGACCCAGTACTTC. Filled out from reference TRBV7-6 and TRBJ2-5, the complete variable domain reads GAGVSQSPRYKVTKRGQDVALRCDPISGHVSLYWYRQALGQGPEFLTYFNYEAQQDKSGLPNDRFSAERPEGSISTLTIQRTEQRDSAMYRCASSLALMLEETQYFGPGTRLLVL.

In this sample, this clonotype turned up a few times. The chain combines TRBV29-1 with TRBJ2-3, with 7 bases fitting TRBD2. CDR1 is SQVTM, CDR2 ANQGSEA, per germline. The V gene end was trimmed by 5 bases and the J gene end by 0 bases; junction bases not matched to a gene: 8. The CDR3 sequence is 15 residues long. Here the CDR3 DNA reads TGCAGCGTTCCCTCTACGGGACTAAGCACAGATACGCAGTATTTT. It translates to CSVPSTGLSTDTQYF.